The sequence of this T cell receptor (beta chain) was determined in a study of blood T cell repertoires in COVID-19. CDR3 length: 12 amino acids. With 2 bases clipped from V and 6 bases from J, the junction kept 0 bases outside the gene matches. Germline CDR1 MNHEY, CDR2 SVGAGI. Sequencing was performed with immunoSEQ multiplex PCR; in TCRdb, only in-frame clones are kept and a portion is missing. The data hold roughly 700,000 clones, with about 90% observed a single time. The TCR originated in a woman aged 18-29 years with acute or convalescent COVID-19. The sequenced sample consisted of peripheral blood. The chain is built from TRBV6-5 and TRBJ1-2; 7 nucleotides line up with TRBD1. CDR3 amino acids: CASSYGTDGYTF. The DNA for the CDR3 is TGTGCCAGCAGTTACGGGACAGATGGCTACACCTTC.